The clone carrying this T cell receptor (beta chain) occurred a few times. Its antigen is currently unknown. This CDR3 region has 17 residues. V was clipped by 6 bases and J by 5 bases; unmatched bases: 12. These data originate in a study of T-cell memory formation after mild COVID-19. Study-wide findings and caveats: Later expanders leaned CD4+, whereas clones that contracted between day 15 and 85 were balanced CD4/CD8.

Barcoded TCR alpha and TCR beta cDNA libraries with UMIs came from 5'RACE using constant-segment primers. In TCRdb, the 5' RACE reads were re-called with MiXCR into one record per CDR3 protein. Among roughly 86,000 distinct CDR3 sequences listed, approximately 13% were seen once. The source of this sequence is an adult woman who had mild COVID-19 (a few samples of this study predate the infection). Cell type and time point are not known. The rearrangement joins TRBV12-3 or TRBV12-4 to TRBJ2-3; TRBD2 aligns across 12 bases. Sequencing used PBMCs or a T cell subset sorted from them (not recorded which). This CDR3 reads CASSHWATGLAGDTQYF. Written as DNA, the CDR3 is TGTGCCAGCAGCCACTGGGCGACGGGACTAGCGGGAGATACGCAGTATTTT.